Given below is one T cell receptor (beta chain) in context. This receptor's antigen is unknown. No much larger clone is present one base from it, and per-base qualities are unavailable. The sample is drawn from a study of CD8 T cells in Susac syndrome (dated by TCRdb to the late 2010s). About the study as a whole: Repertoire sequencing was used to test whether CD8+ T cell activation and differentiation in Susac syndrome was antigen driven. What the study reported, not specific to this receptor: The TCR sequencing and HLA analysis was acknowledged to have included a relatively small number of individuals.

Peripheral blood CD8+ and CD4+ T cells from healthy donors, Susac syndrome patients and multiple sclerosis patients were profiled using high-throughput TCR beta sequencing. Treatment-naive patients with stable or active relapsing-remitting disease fulfilling revised McDonald criteria were used as multiple sclerosis controls. Bulk CD8+ and CD4+ T cells were purified by magnetic negative isolation, while CD8+ TEMRA cells were enriched using FACS. Blood was collected in EDTA tubes and processed within 24 hours, with PBMCs isolated through density gradient centrifugation. PBMCs intended for TCR sequencing were cryopreserved in liquid nitrogen and thawed later in a water bath at 37 degrees C. The sorted or isolated CD4+, CD8+ and CD8+ TEMRA cells had a purity of 90% or higher. RNA was extracted using the RNeasy kit, and about 0.45 to 1 microgram was reverse transcribed with random hexamers. The immunoSEQ multiplex PCR assay, which covers 54 Vbeta and 13 Jbeta segments, was used to amplify TCR beta CDR3 regions. Bias from PCR amplification was corrected by using a synthetic template baseline for primer optimization and for computational correction. Processing in the source paper ran as follows. Reads were annotated to V, D and J genes per IMGT and analyzed with immunoSEQ Analyzer, keeping only productive sequences. To calculate clonality, Shannon entropy was normalized by log2 of the number of productive unique sequences and then subtracted from one. For each patient and control, public and private clones were evaluated among the 100 most prevalent clones. Clones were defined as Susac-specific when absent from the healthy and MS cohorts, from roughly 1,000 published viral clones and from other ImmuneACCESS disease sequences. TCRdb's own reprocessing of the public reads used fastp at Q25 and MiXCR and kept productive beta chains. Each record represents a unique CDR3 protein, reported with the most common genes and DNA among its rows. These V and J calls are TCRdb output, not the study's own analysis. The sample includes about 250,000 distinct CDR3 sequences, with just under 95% observed a single time. The ten biggest clones cover around 0.07% of the sample.

The sequence was collected from a human donor with multiple sclerosis. Input material: CD4+ T cells from PBMCs.

The sequence in DNA is TGTGCCAGCTCCACGGGACTAGCGGGAGCCGGGGAGCTGTTTTTT. It translates as CASSTGLAGAGELFF. Recombination connected TRBV2 to TRBJ2-2, with 14 middle bases fitting TRBD2. V has 8 bases trimmed and J has 6 bases trimmed; junction bases matching no gene number 5. Spanning cysteine to phenylalanine, the CDR3 consists of 15 amino acids. Only the CDR3 part of the read is kept: 45 bases, read in frame from the first base. From a lookup of the germline V gene, CDR1 and CDR2 are SNHLY and FYNNEI.